The present T cell receptor beta chain was sequenced within a study of beta chain features in type 1 diabetes. The investigators reverse transcribed all of the isolated RNA, so they sequenced expressed TCRB transcripts. Measured with immunoSEQ multiplex PCR; TCRdb has only the in-frame clones, and not every one. The sample lists 350,000 to 450,000 clones, approximately 14% occurring once. There are a few counts of this clone. The CDR3 is 10 residues long. Trimming took 8 bases from V and 5 from J, leaving 6 bases between them. Germline values: CDR1 SEHNR, CDR2 FQNEAQ (reference sequence). The chain uses TRBV7-9 and TRBJ2-5, with D uncertain. The receptor's source is a man aged 30-40 years in good health. The sample was naive CD4+ T cells from blood. Written as DNA, the CDR3 is TGTGCCAGCGGTGGGGAGACCCAGTACTTC. It specifies CASGGETQYF.